This T cell receptor beta chain was found in a study of blood T cell repertoires in COVID-19. Study-wide background: Sources were T cells, B-cell-depleted T cells, or PBMCs; the material itself was cDNA or gDNA.

With 4 bases removed from V and 10 bases from J, the gap between germline ends came to 15 bases. The CDR3 contains 13 residues. How the authors handled the data: By means of reference gene primer amplification, nucleated cell counts were estimated. The assay was immunoSEQ multiplex PCR, and TCRdb's table has in-frame clones only and misses some. D and trimming come from the DNA, and the V and J calls and clone size come from that table. Found here are under 200,000 clones, approximately 85% of them singletons; the top ten hold 9.8%. The chain joins TRBV12-3 or TRBV12-4 to TRBJ2-3; a possible D gene is TRBD2 (6 bases). Sequencing was performed on peripheral blood. The clonotype comes from a woman at least 80 years old with acute or convalescent COVID-19. CDR3 sequence reads: CASSSTTSQAQYF. CDR3 nucleotides: TGTGCCAGCAGTTCGACGACTAGTCAGGCGCAGTATTTT.